Given below is one T cell receptor beta chain in context. The source of the sample is a study of blood T cell repertoires in COVID-19. The method was immunoSEQ multiplex PCR; TCRdb's version includes in-frame clones alone and lacks a portion of them. The sample holds 200,000 to 250,000 clones, 82% seen once. With 7 bases removed from V and 6 bases from J, the gap between germline ends came to 16 bases. The CDR3 runs 14 residues. The germline V gene has CDR1 MNHEY and CDR2 SMNVEV (reference sequence). This chain joins TRBV27 and TRBJ2-1; D possibly corresponds to TRBD2 (5 bases). This clonotype was sampled from a woman aged 55-69 years who had recovered from COVID-19. Sequenced: PBMCs or T cells enriched from blood (not recorded which). CDR3 protein: CASNFLYRGNEQFF. Written as DNA, the CDR3 is TGTGCCAGCAACTTCCTCTATCGGGGCAATGAGCAGTTCTTC.